Detailed here is one TCR beta chain. In the authors' methods: Quantification of nucleated cells was approximated via reference gene primer amplification. Assay used: immunoSEQ multiplex PCR; TCRdb lists only in-frame clones, some missing. V, J and clone size are taken as reported in that table, and D and trimming were inferred from the DNA itself. The profile shows roughly 30,000 clones, 65% to 90% of them singletons. The CDR3 loop spans 15 amino acids. The V and J ends lost 9 bases and 5 bases, in that order; junction bases with no gene match: 12. The V gene's germline CDR1 is MDHEN and CDR2 SYDVKM. This entry comes from a study of blood T cell repertoires in COVID-19. Study background: Samples taken during acute and convalescent COVID-19 were collected in the United States, Italy and Spain. PBMCs, B-cell-depleted T cells, or T cells were the source of the cDNA or gDNA that made up the material.

The sequence was obtained from a human donor in a cohort sampled during active COVID-19. The J gene is TRBJ2-3, the V gene TRBV28; 9 nucleotides line up with TRBD1. What was sequenced was peripheral blood. CDR3 bases: TGTGCCAGTTCCTCACAGGGGGCGATTAGAGATACGCAGTATTTT. Its protein product is CASSSQGAIRDTQYF.